Listed below are T cell receptor beta chains from one sample, sequenced in a study of T-cell reconstitution after alpha-beta-depleted transplantation in children. TCRdb processed the PCR reads anew with MiXCR; each CDR3 protein has one entry. Of roughly 310,000 distinct CDR3 sequences in the sample, approximately 23% were seen once. Sequencing was performed on PBMCs, mostly from graft donor cells, taken 180 days after TCRalphabeta/CD19-depleted stem cell transplant. These receptors all stem from a male patient aged 10-17 years who had a stem cell transplant for acute lymphoblastic leukemia, so the T cells may come from the graft donor. CDR3s include the opening cysteine and the closing phenylalanine or tryptophan. A D gene is named only where the DNA matches it firmly. Size is omitted from some rows. Given values are once, few, many or a class for expanded clones.

V	J	D	size	DNA	CDR3
TRBV7-9	TRBJ1-4	.	.	TGTGCCAGCAGCTTAAGTGGGCAGAAGAATGAAAAACTGTTTTTT	CASSLSGQKNEKLFF
TRBV29-1	TRBJ2-7	TRBD1	.	TGCAGCGTTGACAGGGGGCTGAACGAGCAGTACTTC	CSVDRGLNEQYF
TRBV27	TRBJ2-7	TRBD1	.	TGTGCCAGCAGTTCCGGGACAGGGAGGGAGCAGTACTTC	CASSSGTGREQYF
TRBV10-2	TRBJ2-7	TRBD2	.	TGCGCCAGCAGTGAACTAGCGGTTAAGGAGTACGAGCAGTACTTC	CASSELAVKEYEQYF
TRBV5-1	TRBJ2-7	.	.	TGCGCCAGCAGGAATTCTCCGTCCGTTAGCTCCTACGAGCAGTACTTC	CASRNSPSVSSYEQYF
TRBV4-1	TRBJ1-5	TRBD1	.	TGCGCCAGCAGCCAAGAGAGGGCAGGGGGCACAGGTCAGCCCCAGCATTTT	CASSQERAGGTGQPQHF
TRBV10-2	TRBJ2-3	TRBD2	.	TGCGCCAGCAGTGGAATACGGGGAGGGCCAAGAACAGATACGCAGTATTTT	CASSGIRGGPRTDTQYF
TRBV29-1	TRBJ2-4	.	few	TGCAGCGGACTGACAGTTCAAAACATTCAGTACTTC	CSGLTVQNIQYF
TRBV3-1	TRBJ2-5	TRBD2	.	TGTGCCAGCAGCCAAGACCACGCGGGAGCTAGCGGGTTTGGAGAGACCCAGTACTTC	CASSQDHAGASGFGETQYF
TRBV5-8	TRBJ2-7	.	few	TGTGCCAGCAGCTTGGGGGCAGACCGATACGAGCAGTACTTC	CASSLGADRYEQYF
TRBV28	TRBJ2-1	.	.	TGTGCCAGCATCCCTGGTTGGGGGGAGAGCATCTACAATGAGCAGTTCTTC	CASIPGWGESIYNEQFF
TRBV25-1	TRBJ1-2	.	.	TGTGCCAGCAGTGAAATTGGGAGACAGCATGGCCACACCTTC	CASSEIGRQHGHTF
TRBV9	TRBJ1-2	.	.	TGTGCCAGCAGCGAGCCCCCTAGCCAGGGCCTCGGCGGCTACACCTTC	CASSEPPSQGLGGYTF
TRBV5-1	TRBJ1-2	.	few	TGCGCCAGCAGCTTGGATCACGACACCCGCTATGGCTACACCTTC	CASSLDHDTRYGYTF
TRBV7-3	TRBJ1-1	.	.	TGTGCCAGCAGCTTTTTTGGAGGGGGTGAGCGGTCGAACACTGAAGCTTTCTTT	CASSFFGGGERSNTEAFF
TRBV12-3/TRBV12-4	TRBJ1-1	.	.	TGTGCCAGCACCGATGTGGGGGCAGCTGAAGCTTTCTTT	CASTDVGAAEAFF
TRBV5-1	TRBJ1-4	.	few	TGCGCCAGCAGCTTGGACAGGGTGAATAATGAAAAACTGTTTTTT	CASSLDRVNNEKLFF
TRBV5-1	TRBJ2-7	TRBD2	.	TGCGCCAGCAGCTTGGGTCTAGCGGGAGGGTCCCTCGAGCAGTACTTC	CASSLGLAGGSLEQYF
TRBV18	TRBJ2-7	.	few	TGTGCCAGCTCACCGCACGCCGGATACGAGCAGTACTTC	CASSPHAGYEQYF
TRBV7-8	TRBJ2-2	.	few	TGTGCCAGCAGCTGGCGGACTGCCCGGGAGCTGTTTTTT	CASSWRTARELFF
TRBV5-1	TRBJ2-7	TRBD1	few	TGCGCCAGCAGCTTAACCGGGACAGAGGGAGAGCAGTACTTC	CASSLTGTEGEQYF
TRBV5-1	TRBJ2-5	.	.	TGCGCCAGCAGCTCCCGGGTCAGCCAAGAGACCCAGTACTTC	CASSSRVSQETQYF
TRBV11-1	TRBJ2-2	TRBD2	few	TGTGCCAGCAGTCCTATAGCGGGAGGGGGCACCGGGGAGCTGTTTTTT	CASSPIAGGGTGELFF
TRBV3-1	TRBJ2-3	.	.	TGTGCCAGCAAGTGGAGTTTCACAGATACGCAGTATTTT	CASKWSFTDTQYF
TRBV9	TRBJ1-2	.	few	TGTGCCAGCAGCAGACCGGGAGCTTTCTATGGCTACACCTTC	CASSRPGAFYGYTF
TRBV16	TRBJ1-5	.	.	TGTGCCAGCAGATCAACAGGGCTCCAGCCCCAGCATTTT	CASRSTGLQPQHF
TRBV24-1	TRBJ1-1	.	.	TGTGCCACCAGACTCAGGGGTAACACTGAAGCTTTCTTT	CATRLRGNTEAFF
TRBV6-5	TRBJ2-7	.	.	TGTGCCAGCAGTTACGCGGATAGCGGAATCTCCTACGAGCAGTACTTC	CASSYADSGISYEQYF